Presented here are 7 T cell receptor beta chains from one specimen sequenced in a study of regulatory T cells in long-lasting Graves disease. Regarding time point: newly diagnosed GD, antithyroid drugs for less than 3 months. Making the TCR library involved RNA that had been extracted from PBMCs. Building the TCR beta libraries relied on iRepertoire HTBI primers, and CDR3 regions underwent Arm-PCR. TCRdb used MiXCR to reprocess the multiplex PCR reads, holding one entry per CDR3 protein. The table has hundreds of thousands of distinct CDR3 sequences, about 16% seen once. The sample was also linked to a second study, of T cells in Graves' hyperthyroidism and ophthalmopathy.

Specimen: peripheral blood mononuclear cells (PBMCs), collected at new diagnosis, from a patient treated with antithyroid drugs. These receptors all come from a woman aged 35-65 years with Graves disease.

This clonotype came up a few times. The rearrangement links TRBV5-1 to TRBJ2-5; 7 positions agree with TRBD1. Germline V gene data show CDR1 as SGHRS and CDR2 as YFSETQ. The junction had 7 bases not matched to a gene; V was cut back by 0 bases and J by 5 bases. This CDR3 has 15 amino acids. The CDR3 spells CASSLAGQVGETQYF. DNA for the CDR3: TGCGCCAGCAGCTTGGCCGGACAGGTCGGGGAGACCCAGTACTTC. Combining the CDR3 with reference TRBV5-1 and TRBJ2-5 gives the whole variable domain KAGVTQTPRYLIKTRGQQVTLSCSPISGHRSVSWYQQTPGQGLQFLFEYFSETQRNKGNFPGRFSGRQFSNSRSEMNVSTLELGDSALYLCASSLAGQVGETQYFGPGTRLLVL.

This clonotype appeared many times. The rearrangement links TRBV30 to TRBJ1-2, with unresolved D. Germline V CDR1 and CDR2: GTSNPN, SVGIG (reference sequence). V lost 0 bases to trimming and J lost 5 bases, with 7 bases between them. The CDR3 runs to 12 residues. CDR3 sequence (DNA): TGTGCCTGGAGTGTCGGGCGATATGGCTACACCTTC. Protein sequence: CAWSVGRYGYTF.

This rearrangement joins TRBV10-3 to TRBJ1-1; a possible D gene is TRBD1 (5 bases). V was cut by 11 bases and J by 1 base, with 17 bases left in between. This CDR3 is 14 amino acids long. CDR1 is ENHRY and CDR2 is SYGVKD in the germline V gene. Here the CDR3 reads CASAAGTGNTEAFF. CDR3 DNA: TGTGCCTCAGCGGCCGGAACAGGGAACACTGAAGCTTTCTTT.

This clonotype was seen many times. The rearrangement uses TRBV20-1 and TRBJ2-5; 11 nucleotides line up with TRBD1. In germline, CDR1 is DFQATT, CDR2 SNEGSKA (reference sequence). The length of the CDR3 is 16 residues. V was clipped by 0 bases and J by 0 bases; unmatched bases: 3. The CDR3 sequence is CSAREDRGPYQETQYF. The CDR3 region has the DNA TGCAGTGCTAGAGAGGACAGGGGGCCGTACCAAGAGACCCAGTACTTC.

This clonotype was recorded at least ten times. The chain combines TRBV10-3 with TRBJ2-1; D is possibly TRBD1 (6 bases). The germline gives CDR1 ENHRY, CDR2 SYGVKD. The CDR3 runs 13 residues. The V end lost 7 bases, the J end lost 3 bases, and 10 bases lay between the germline ends. The CDR3 spells CAINSGDYNEQFF. The CDR3 region has the DNA TGTGCCATCAATTCAGGGGACTACAATGAGCAGTTCTTC.

Ten or more counts support this clonotype. This chain links TRBV11-2 with TRBJ1-2; TRBD1 matches at 7 bases. From germline, CDR1 is SGHAT and CDR2 FQNNGV. The CDR3 is 15 residues long. V lost 5 bases to trimming and J lost 4 bases; unmatched junction nucleotides: 10. The CDR3 here is CASSPRGDSIYGYTF. CDR3 DNA: TGTGCCAGCAGCCCCCGGGGGGACAGCATCTATGGCTACACCTTC.

This clonotype was counted between two and nine times. The genes are TRBV27 and TRBJ2-1, with D perhaps TRBD1 or TRBD2 (5 bases each). The CDR3 length is 15 residues. The ends were cut back, 3 bases at V and 1 base at J, with 10 bases in the middle. Germline CDR1 is MNHEY and CDR2 is SMNVEV (reference sequence). CDR3 sequence reads: CASSFIGGSYNEQFF. DNA of the CDR3: TGTGCCAGCAGTTTCATTGGGGGATCCTACAATGAGCAGTTCTTC.